Each of the 32 T cell receptor beta chains below was sequenced from the same sample in a study of CD8+CD57+ T cells in acquired aplastic anemia. Investigators profiled TCR beta VDJ and CDR3 from genomic DNA template. Using its own MiXCR run on the reads, TCRdb lists one record per CDR3 protein. The sample has 200,000 to 300,000 distinct CDR3 sequences; approximately 86% are singletons. The patients chosen for sequencing had shown expansion of CD8+CD57+ cells (detected by flow cytometry). The sequenced material came from sorted CD4+, CD8+, or CD8+CD57+ T cells (not recorded which) from PBMCs. All receptors derive from a human donor with aplastic anemia.

In the case of this clonotype: This likely comes from a read error, as the CDR3 has no conserved phenylalanine or tryptophan at its end. The DNA is left out, because the CDR3 cannot be placed on it with certainty; the CDR3 is given as TCRdb lists it. V usage is TRBV7-9 and J usage is TRBJ2-3; the D segment call TRBD2 is taken from the table without a DNA check. The CDR3 spans 13 residues, counting both ends. Germline V gene lookup returns CDR1 SEHNR and CDR2 FQNEAQ (reference sequence). The CDR3: CASGVERSGRRDD.

The genes are TRBV7-3 and TRBJ1-4; D is ambiguous. Between the trimmed V and J ends, which lost 4 bases and 14 bases, there was a span of 26 bases. The CDR3 is made up of 16 amino acids. Germline V gene data show CDR1 as SGHTA and CDR2 as FQGTGA. The CDR3 DNA follows: TGTGCCAGCAGCTCAACGGGAGGGCCCGACACGCAGTATCTGTTTTTT. It is translated as CASSSTGGPDTQYLFF.

In the case of this clonotype: Without the conserved terminal phenylalanine or tryptophan, this CDR3 likely stems from a read error. The chain employs TRBV2 and TRBJ2-1; D is tentatively TRBD1 or TRBD2 (6 bases each). The germline CDR1 and CDR2 sequences are SNHLY and FYNNEI. V was clipped by 6 bases and J by 12 bases, with 27 bases between them. The CDR3 sequence is 16 residues long. This CDR3 reads CASSEGGGNGQDVQFV. CDR3 sequence (DNA): TGTGCCAGCAGCGAGGGGGGCGGAAACGGTCAGGATGTGCAGTTCGTC.

The sample holds a few counts of this clonotype. The rearrangement uses TRBV7-9 and TRBJ2-5; TRBD1 aligns across 8 bases. The J call may be mistaken, given a closer DNA end match to TRBJ2-7. The CDR3 loop spans 14 amino acids. Germline-derived CDR1 and CDR2 are SEHNR and FQNEAQ (reference sequence). Written as DNA, the CDR3 is TGTGCCAGCAGCTCCCGGACAGGGACTTACGAGCAGTACTTC. Amino acids: CASSSRTGTYEQYF.

With regard to this clonotype: Compared with germline, one end of the junction differs, possibly owing to a read error. The V and J genes are TRBV7-9 and TRBJ2-1, with D perhaps TRBD1 or TRBD2 (6 bases each). Germline CDR1 and CDR2: SEHNR and FQNEAQ (reference sequence). CDR3 length: 13 amino acids. DNA of the CDR3: TGTGCCAGCACTAGCGTCAGGGGCCCAGAGCCGCAGTTC. Protein product: CASTSVRGPEPQF.

This chain joins TRBV7-3 and TRBJ2-7; 10 nucleotides align to TRBD1. CDR3 length equals 16 residues. The germline V gene encodes CDR1 SGHTA and CDR2 FQGTGA. V gave up 5 bases and J gave up 9 bases; unmatched junction bases: 16. CDR3 in DNA: TGTGCCAGCAGCCCCGGGACAGGGGATCACACAGATACGCAGTACGTC. Its translation: CASSPGTGDHTDTQYV.

This clonotype was seen once. This chain joins TRBV20-1 and TRBJ1-1; D remains ambiguous. The CDR3 loop spans 15 amino acids. Germline loops: CDR1 DFQATT, CDR2 SNEGSKA (reference sequence). Trimming took 4 bases from V and 5 from J, leaving 20 bases between them. CDR3 sequence reads: CSATDRRNPWTEAFF. Here the CDR3 DNA reads TGCAGTGCTACAGACCGACGAAACCCTTGGACTGAAGCTTTCTTT.

This sequence joins TRBV9 and TRBJ2-6; tentative D call: TRBD2 (5 bases). Trimming left V 3 bases short and J 4 bases short, with 14 bases between. CDR3 length: 16 residues. Germline loops: CDR1 SGDLS, CDR2 YYNGEE. In DNA, the CDR3 is TGTGCCAGCAGCGGGGCGGGTAGACACGGGGCCAACGTCCTGACTTTC. This encodes CASSGAGRHGANVLTF. The whole variable domain, remainder taken from reference TRBV9 and TRBJ2-6, is DSGVTQTPKHLITATGQRVTLRCSPRSGDLSVYWYQQSLDQGLQFLIQYYNGEERAKGNILERFSAQQFPDLHSELNLSSLELGDSALYFCASSGAGRHGANVLTFGAGSRLTVL.

This chain links TRBV7-3 with TRBJ2-5; 9 nucleotides line up with TRBD2. Trimming took 5 bases from V and 5 from J; bases not matched to a gene: 9. The CDR3 runs to 15 residues. Germline CDR1 is SGHTA and CDR2 is FQGTGA. CDR3 DNA sequence: TGTGCCAGCAGCCCCGGGACTAGCCTTTCGGAGACCCAGTACTTC. Its protein is CASSPGTSLSETQYF.

This rearrangement joins TRBV7-2 to TRBJ2-2; possibly TRBD2 for D (5 bases). CDR1 SGHTA and CDR2 FQGNSA come from the germline V gene. V was shortened by 3 bases and J by 8 bases, with 16 bases between the two germline ends. The CDR3 runs to 15 residues. Here the CDR3 DNA reads TGTGCCAGCAGCTTCGCTGGCGGGCGCGGAGGGGAGCTGTTTTTT. Amino acids: CASSFAGGRGGELFF.

As concerns this clonotype: Because the CDR3's place on the DNA is in doubt, the DNA is left out and the CDR3 is given as listed by TCRdb. The chain carries TRBV7-8 and TRBJ2-2; the table's D call, TRBD1, has no DNA check behind it. Termini included, the CDR3 measures 15 amino acids. Germline V gene lookup returns CDR1 SGHVS and CDR2 FQNEAQ. This CDR3 is CASSVAAGTAAQQFF.

A word on this clonotype: Mismatch with germline at one junction end may stem from a read error. V and J are TRBV2 and TRBJ1-2; D unclear. The CDR3 length is 13 residues. From germline, CDR1 is SNHLY and CDR2 FYNNEI. The DNA of the CDR3 is TGCGCCAGCGGCCACGGCCGTGCAGGTACGTACAACTTC. Its protein is CASGHGRAGTYNF.

With regard to this clonotype: The junction differs from germline at one of its ends, possibly a read error. The V call is TRBV5-1, the J call TRBJ2-1; D may correspond to TRBD1 or TRBD2 (7 bases each). CDR1 and CDR2 (germline): SGHRS, YFSETQ. This CDR3 comprises 16 residues. For the CDR3, the DNA is TGTGCCAGCAGCCCCGTCCAGGGGGGGGGGAGCGATGGGCAGTTCTTC. Protein product: CASSPVQGGGSDGQFF.

The genes are TRBV9 and TRBJ2-7; D is perhaps TRBD1 or TRBD2 (7 bases each). CDR3 length: 12 amino acids. The ends were cut back, 4 bases at V and 5 bases at J, with 10 bases in the middle. Looked up from germline, CDR1 is SGDLS and CDR2 is YYNGEE. The CDR3 is CASSSGGDEQYF. CDR3 nucleotide sequence: TGTGCCAGCAGCTCAGGGGGGGACGAGCAGTACTTC. Variable domain in full (rest from reference TRBV9 and TRBJ2-7): DSGVTQTPKHLITATGQRVTLRCSPRSGDLSVYWYQQSLDQGLQFLIQYYNGEERAKGNILERFSAQQFPDLHSELNLSSLELGDSALYFCASSSGGDEQYFGPGTRLTVT.

This chain uses TRBV7-4 with TRBJ1-2; D is possibly TRBD1 (6 bases). V gave up 4 bases and J gave up 4 bases, with 19 bases separating them. Germline CDR1 and CDR2: SGHVT and SQSDAQ. The CDR3 length is 16 residues. The CDR3 loop is CASSSRRGGLAYGYTF. The CDR3 nucleotides read TGTGCCAGCAGCTCTCGGAGGGGGGGCTTGGCCTATGGCTACACCTTC.

This rearrangement joins TRBV9 to TRBJ1-1; D perhaps matches TRBD1 (6 bases). Germline lookup yields CDR1 SGDLS and CDR2 YYNGEE. The CDR3 extends over 14 amino acids. The V end lost 3 bases, the J end lost 12 bases, and 21 bases lay between the germline ends. Here the CDR3 reads CASSDQGIGETPFF. The DNA of the CDR3 is TGTGCCAGCAGCGATCAGGGGATCGGGGAGACCCCTTTCTTT.

Turning to this clonotype: The junction differs from germline at one of its ends, possibly a read error. The V gene is TRBV2, the J gene TRBJ2-1; a weak D match, TRBD1 (5 bases). CDR1 SNHLY and CDR2 FYNNEI come from the germline V gene. The CDR3 contains 13 residues. The CDR3: CASAIGVGDTQFF. The CDR3 nucleotides are TGTGCCAGCGCCATAGGGGTTGGGGATACGCAGTTTTTT.

About this clonotype: No conserved phenylalanine or tryptophan ends this CDR3, so it is likely a read error. The DNA is omitted, as the CDR3 cannot be located on it reliably, and the CDR3 follows TCRdb's listing. The chain employs TRBV24-1 and TRBJ2-3; TRBD1 is the table's D call, not checked against the DNA. The CDR3 is 15 residues long, ends included. Germline loops: CDR1 KGHDR, CDR2 SFDVKD. CDR3: CASSDTGQGVGEVFL.

The chain has TRBV12-3 or TRBV12-4 and TRBJ1-4; no definite D call. CDR3 length equals 12 residues. V was pared by 1 base and J by 8 bases, with 5 bases between. Written as DNA, the CDR3 is TGTGCCAGCAGTTTAGAAGGAGAAAAACTGTTTTTT. Its translation: CASSLEGEKLFF.

With respect to this clonotype: Since the CDR3 does not end with the conserved phenylalanine or tryptophan, this likely comes from a read error. The limits of the CDR3 on the DNA are not certain, so only TCRdb's listed CDR3 is given. V gene TRBV2 combines with J gene TRBJ2-7. Germline V gives CDR1 SNHLY, CDR2 FYNNEI. The CDR3 is 14 residues long, counting both termini. The CDR3 loop is CASSEAYSTEIHGR.

The V call is TRBV19, the J call TRBJ2-2; 11 bases fit TRBD1. V lost 7 bases and J lost 4; bases outside the gene matches: 2. Germline CDR1 reads LNHDA; CDR2 reads SQIVND (reference sequence). The CDR3 length is 14 residues. CDR3 nucleotides: TGTGCCAGTATGGGGACAGGGGGCACCGGGGAGCTGTTTTTT. This codes for CASMGTGGTGELFF. The full variable domain, rest sourced from reference TRBV19 and TRBJ2-2, is DGGITQSPKYLFRKEGQNVTLSCEQNLNHDAMYWYRQDPGQGLRLIYYSQIVNDFQKGDIAEGYSVSREKKESFPLTVTSAQKNPTAFYLCASMGTGGTGELFFGEGSRLTVL.

This clonotype has a count of ten or more. This chain joins TRBV7-9 and TRBJ2-2, with TRBD2 matching 9 bases. The germline V gene encodes CDR1 SEHNR and CDR2 FQNEAQ (reference sequence). This CDR3 comprises 18 residues. Germline trimming cut 1 base from V and 6 bases from J; bases unmatched to any gene: 12. The CDR3 nucleotides read TGTGCCAGCAGCTTAGTCGTTAGTAGCGGGAGATTGGCCGGGGAGCTGTTTTTT. This gives the protein CASSLVVSSGRLAGELFF.

This chain joins TRBV7-6 and TRBJ2-7; D remains unclear. V gave up 4 bases and J gave up 0 bases, with 22 bases separating them. CDR1 and CDR2 from the germline V gene are SGHVS and FNYEAQ. The CDR3 extends over 18 amino acids. The CDR3 loop is CASSSHHDETAYSYEQYV. The CDR3 nucleotides are TGTGCCAGCAGCTCACATCACGACGAGACCGCGTACTCCTACGAGCAGTACGTC.

This rearrangement joins TRBV7-3 to TRBJ2-7, with D perhaps TRBD1 (5 bases). The CDR3 covers 14 residues. Germline V CDR1 and CDR2: SGHTA, FQGTGA. V was trimmed by 2 bases and J by 3 bases, leaving 11 bases between them. The chain's CDR3 is CASSLGAGCYEQYV. CDR3 sequence (DNA): TGTGCCAGCAGCTTAGGGGCAGGCTGCTACGAGCAGTACGTC.

On this clonotype: One junction end does not reproduce the germline sequence, and a read error may be involved. The chain is built from TRBV2 and TRBJ2-5, with 14 bases lining up with TRBD2. Germline lookup yields CDR1 SNHLY and CDR2 FYNNEI. This CDR3 is built from 15 residues. The CDR3 loop reads CATGTSGSWGETQYF. In DNA form, the CDR3 reads TGTGCCACCGGGACTAGCGGGAGTTGGGGTGAGACGCAGTACTTC.

To note about this clonotype: No conserved phenylalanine or tryptophan ends this CDR3, so it is likely a read error. The DNA is left out, because the CDR3 cannot be placed on it with certainty; the CDR3 is given as TCRdb lists it. The chain couples TRBV7-8 to TRBJ1-6. The germline CDR1 and CDR2 sequences are SGHVS and FQNEAQ. A total of 16 residues make up the CDR3, ends included. CDR3 sequence: CASSLAGGPYTQSFGP.

On this clonotype itself: The conserved phenylalanine or tryptophan is not found at the CDR3 terminus, so this likely reflects a read error. V usage is TRBV2 and J usage is TRBJ2-1; D might be TRBD1 or TRBD2, each matching 5 bases. Germline assignment: CDR1 SNHLY and CDR2 FYNNEI. This CDR3 spans 14 amino acids. Trimming removed 6 bases at V and 7 bases at J, with 16 bases between. The CDR3 protein is CASSGAGLGNEQFV. Written as DNA, the CDR3 is TGTGCCAGCAGCGGGGCAGGCCTAGGTAATGAGCAGTTCGTC.

The V gene is TRBV6-5, the J gene TRBJ2-3; TRBD1 agrees at 7 bases. The germline V gene encodes CDR1 MNHEY and CDR2 SVGAGI. J lost 6 bases, V lost 7 bases, and 10 bases had no gene match. There are 14 residues in the CDR3. CDR3 amino acids: CASKLTGEPDTQYF. CDR3 nucleotides: TGTGCCAGCAAGTTAACAGGGGAGCCCGATACGCAGTATTTT.

A few counts support this clonotype. This sequence joins TRBV15 and TRBJ2-5; TRBD2 aligns across 7 bases. Germline V gene sequence: CDR1 LNHNV, CDR2 YYDKDF (reference sequence). The CDR3 covers 14 residues. V shed 1 base, J shed 4 bases, and the junction held 3 bases outside the gene matches. Here the CDR3 reads CATSRGSSGETQYF. CDR3 nucleotides: TGTGCCACCAGCAGAGGTTCTAGCGGAGAGACCCAGTACTTC.

The sample holds a few counts of this clonotype. The genes are TRBV5-6 and TRBJ2-3, with TRBD1 as a possible D gene (6 bases). Germline CDR1 and CDR2: SGHDT and YYEEEE. Trimming cost V 0 bases and J 10 bases, with 6 bases left between them. This CDR3 has 11 residues. The CDR3 sequence: CASSLAGAQYF. CDR3 nucleotides: TGTGCCAGCAGCTTGGCAGGGGCGCAGTATTTT.

The rearrangement links TRBV11-1 to TRBJ1-5; D unresolved. Germline CDR1 is SGHAT and CDR2 is FQDESV (reference sequence). Trimming took 6 bases from V and 5 from J, leaving 14 bases between them. The CDR3 has 14 residues. The CDR3: CASSVGVNYQPQHF. CDR3 DNA sequence: TGTGCCAGCAGTGTAGGTGTGAATTATCAGCCCCAGCATTTT.

The chain links TRBV5-4 to TRBJ1-2; the D gene is possibly TRBD1 (5 bases). This CDR3 contains 13 residues. Germline assignment: CDR1 SGHNT and CDR2 YYREEE (reference sequence). Trimming took 3 bases from V and 7 from J, leaving 13 bases between them. The CDR3 DNA reads TGTGCCAGCAGCTATCAAAGAACAGGTGGCTACACCTTC. Amino acid sequence: CASSYQRTGGYTF. Filled out from reference TRBV5-4 and TRBJ1-2, the complete variable domain reads ETGVTQSPTHLIKTRGQQVTLRCSSQSGHNTVSWYQQALGQGPQFIFQYYREEENGRGNFPPRFSGLQFPNYSSELNVNALELDDSALYLCASSYQRTGGYTFGSGTRLTVV.